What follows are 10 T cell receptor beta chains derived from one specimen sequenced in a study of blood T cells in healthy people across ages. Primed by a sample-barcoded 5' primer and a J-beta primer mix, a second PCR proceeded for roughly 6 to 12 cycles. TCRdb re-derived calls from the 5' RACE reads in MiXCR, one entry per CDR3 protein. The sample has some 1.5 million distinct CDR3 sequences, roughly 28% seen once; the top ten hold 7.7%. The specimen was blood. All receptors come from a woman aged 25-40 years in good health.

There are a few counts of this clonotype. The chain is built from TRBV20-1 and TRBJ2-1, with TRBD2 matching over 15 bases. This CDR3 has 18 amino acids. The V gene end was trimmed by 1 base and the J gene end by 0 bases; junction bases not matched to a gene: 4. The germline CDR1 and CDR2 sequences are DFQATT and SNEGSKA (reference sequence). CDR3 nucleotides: TGCAGTGCTAGAGGGACTAGCGGGAGGGTACGCTCCTACAATGAGCAGTTCTTC. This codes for CSARGTSGRVRSYNEQFF.

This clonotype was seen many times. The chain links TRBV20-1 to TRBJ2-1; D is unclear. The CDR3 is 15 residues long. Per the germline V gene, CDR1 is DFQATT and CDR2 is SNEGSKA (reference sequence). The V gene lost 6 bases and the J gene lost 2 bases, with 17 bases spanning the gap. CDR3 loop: CSAPNLWSAYNEQFF. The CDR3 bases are TGCAGTGCACCTAACCTATGGAGCGCCTACAATGAGCAGTTCTTC.

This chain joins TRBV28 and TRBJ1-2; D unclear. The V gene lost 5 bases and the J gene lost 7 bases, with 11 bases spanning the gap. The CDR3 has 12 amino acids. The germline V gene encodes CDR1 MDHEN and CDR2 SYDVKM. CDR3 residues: CASSRRTSGYTF. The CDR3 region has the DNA TGTGCCAGCAGTAGGAGAACTTCTGGCTACACCTTC.

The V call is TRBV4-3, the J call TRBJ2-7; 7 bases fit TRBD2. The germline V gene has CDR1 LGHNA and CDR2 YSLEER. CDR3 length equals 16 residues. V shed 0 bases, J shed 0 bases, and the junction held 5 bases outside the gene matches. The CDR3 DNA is TGCGCCAGCAGCCAAGAGGGGACTAAGGGCTCCTACGAGCAGTACTTC. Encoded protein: CASSQEGTKGSYEQYF.

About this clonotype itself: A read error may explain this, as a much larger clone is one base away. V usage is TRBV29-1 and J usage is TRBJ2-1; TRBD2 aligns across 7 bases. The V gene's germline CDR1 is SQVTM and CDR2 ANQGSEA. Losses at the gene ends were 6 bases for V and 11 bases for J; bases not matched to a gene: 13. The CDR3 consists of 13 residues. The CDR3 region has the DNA TGCAGCGTGTACCCGGGACTAACCGGTAAGCAGTTCTTC. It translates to CSVYPGLTGKQFF.

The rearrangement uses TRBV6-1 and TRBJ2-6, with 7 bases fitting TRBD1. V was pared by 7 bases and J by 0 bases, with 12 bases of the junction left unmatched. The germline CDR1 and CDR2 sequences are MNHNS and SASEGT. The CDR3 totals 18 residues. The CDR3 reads CASNQRGQTLSGANVLTF. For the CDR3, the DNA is TGTGCCAGCAACCAAAGGGGACAGACACTCTCTGGGGCCAACGTCCTGACTTTC.

In nucleotides, the CDR3 is TGCAGTGCTAGGGGCGGGAGGGGGGTCGATGAGCAGTTCTTC. Amino acids: CSARGGRGVDEQFF. This chain joins TRBV20-1 and TRBJ2-1; the match to TRBD2 covers 9 bases. The CDR3 runs to 14 residues. Germline trimming cut 3 bases from V and 8 bases from J; bases unmatched to any gene: 8. Germline V gives CDR1 DFQATT, CDR2 SNEGSKA (reference sequence).

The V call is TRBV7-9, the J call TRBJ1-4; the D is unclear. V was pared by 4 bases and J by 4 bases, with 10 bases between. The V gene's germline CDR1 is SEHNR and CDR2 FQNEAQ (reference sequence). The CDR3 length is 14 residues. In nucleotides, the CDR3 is TGTGCCAGCAGCTCGACTGCCAATAATGAAAAACTGTTTTTT. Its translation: CASSSTANNEKLFF.

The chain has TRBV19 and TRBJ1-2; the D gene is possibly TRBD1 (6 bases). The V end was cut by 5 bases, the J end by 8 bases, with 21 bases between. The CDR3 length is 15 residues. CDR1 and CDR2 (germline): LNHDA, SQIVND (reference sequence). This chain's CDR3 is CASSLRRGAQEGYTF. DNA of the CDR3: TGTGCCAGTAGTCTCCGGAGGGGGGCGCAGGAAGGCTACACCTTC.

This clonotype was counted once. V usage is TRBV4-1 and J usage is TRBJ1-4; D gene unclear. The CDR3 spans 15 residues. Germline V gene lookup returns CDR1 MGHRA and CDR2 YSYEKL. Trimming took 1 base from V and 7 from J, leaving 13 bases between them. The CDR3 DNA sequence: TGCGCCAGCAGCCAAGGGAGGGTGCGTCTTGAAAAACTGTTTTTT. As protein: CASSQGRVRLEKLFF.